The rows below give T cell receptor beta chains drawn from one sample of a study of blood T cell dynamics during melanoma immunotherapy. Method: immunoSEQ multiplex PCR; TCRdb's copy keeps in-frame clones and lacks some. In the table there are 15,000 to 20,000 clones, approximately 94% of which are singletons. Sequenced material: effector memory CD8+ T cells from blood, taken from a patient treated with checkpoint blockade. The receptor set was obtained from a human donor with melanoma. The CDR3 runs from the conserved cysteine through the conserved F or W. The D gene is left open where the match is weak. Only part of the rows carry a size: once, few, many, or a class if the clone is expanded.

V gene	J gene	D gene	clone size	CDR3 DNA	CDR3 protein
TRBV18	TRBJ2-1	.	.	TGTGCCAGCTCCGCCAGACTAGTGGAGTCCTACAATGAGCAGTTCTTC	CASSARLVESYNEQFF
TRBV4-3	TRBJ1-1	.	.	TGCGCCAGCAGCCAGAACACTGAAGCTTTCTTT	CASSQNTEAFF
TRBV19	TRBJ2-7	TRBD1	.	TGTGCCAGTAGAAAAAGGACAGGGTGGCACGAGCAGTACTTC	CASRKRTGWHEQYF
TRBV4-2	TRBJ2-1	.	.	TGTGCCAGCAGCCCAGAGGGGTATGAGCAGTTCTTC	CASSPEGYEQFF
TRBV4-1	TRBJ1-2	.	.	TGCGCCAGCAGCCAAGCGAGAGGAAGGTTAAACTATGGCTACACCTTC	CASSQARGRLNYGYTF
TRBV2	TRBJ2-1	TRBD2	.	TGTGCCAGCAGAGGACCCGGACTAGCGGGAGGTGGCGATGAGCAGTTCTTC	CASRGPGLAGGGDEQFF
TRBV6-6	TRBJ2-1	.	.	TGTGCCAGCAGTCCGGCCGACTGGGACCATGAGCAGTTCTTC	CASSPADWDHEQFF
TRBV7-9	TRBJ2-7	TRBD1	.	TGTGCCAGCAGCATGACAGGGGGCGGTGGAGAGCAGTACTTC	CASSMTGGGGEQYF
TRBV4-2	TRBJ2-7	TRBD1	.	TGTGCCAGCAGCGCGGGACAGGGGTACGAGCAGTACTTC	CASSAGQGYEQYF
TRBV6-5	TRBJ1-1	.	.	TGTGCCAGCAGTTACTCGTGGGTCACTGAAGCTTTCTTT	CASSYSWVTEAFF
TRBV10-3	TRBJ2-7	.	.	TGTGCCATCACTGACGGCCTACGCTACGAGCAGTACTTC	CAITDGLRYEQYF
TRBV27	TRBJ1-6	.	.	TGTGCCAGCAGTTTAAGCCTTTATAATTCACCCCTCCACTTT	CASSLSLYNSPLHF
TRBV28	TRBJ2-1	.	.	TGTGCCAGCAGCCTTAATGAGCAGTTCTTC	CASSLNEQFF
TRBV4-1	TRBJ2-1	TRBD2	.	TGCGCCAGCAGCCCTCGACTAGCGGGAGTAGAGCAGTTCTTC	CASSPRLAGVEQFF
TRBV27	TRBJ2-1	TRBD2	.	TGTGCCAGCAGTTTATACGGGACTAGCAATGAGCAGTTCTTC	CASSLYGTSNEQFF
TRBV13	TRBJ2-1	.	once	TGTGCCAGCAGCCTGGGCCGCTCCCTCTACAATGAGCAGTTCTTC	CASSLGRSLYNEQFF
TRBV29-1	TRBJ2-3	.	.	TGCAGCGTACGGAACGAGGGCCGGGGGAGTGGCACAGATACGCAGTATTTT	CSVRNEGRGSGTDTQYF
TRBV28	TRBJ2-1	TRBD2	.	TGTGCCAGCAGATCTAGCGGGAGCTCCTACAATGAGCAGTTCTTC	CASRSSGSSYNEQFF
TRBV21-1	TRBJ2-5	.	.	TGTGCCAGCAGCAAAGGAGGCGGAGAAGAGACCCAGTACTTC	CASSKGGGEETQYF
TRBV9	TRBJ2-3	.	.	TGTGCCAGCAGCGAGGGGACAGATACGCAGTATTTT	CASSEGTDTQYF
TRBV7-9	TRBJ2-3	.	.	TGTGCCAGCAGCTCGGAGGGGGGGCAACGGTCAGATACGCAGTATTTT	CASSSEGGQRSDTQYF
TRBV27	TRBJ1-4	.	.	TGTGCCAGCAGCCTCGGGGGTAGGGCTAATGAAAAACTGTTTTTT	CASSLGGRANEKLFF
TRBV27	TRBJ2-5	.	.	TGTGCCAGCAGTTTATCGGTCACAGGGTTTGAGACCCAGTACTTC	CASSLSVTGFETQYF
TRBV10-2	TRBJ1-1	.	.	TGCGCCAGCAGACAGGGTAACACTGAAGCTTTCTTT	CASRQGNTEAFF
TRBV28	TRBJ1-5	.	.	TGTGCCAGCAGTTCGACCAGACTGAATCAGCCCCAGCATTTT	CASSSTRLNQPQHF
TRBV4-1	TRBJ2-1	TRBD1	.	TGCGCCAGCAGCGGTCGGGACAGGGGCTACAATGAGCAGTTCTTC	CASSGRDRGYNEQFF
TRBV2	TRBJ2-7	TRBD2	once	TGTGCCAGCACTACTACTAGCGGGGTGGTCGGCTCCTACGAGCAGTACTTC	CASTTTSGVVGSYEQYF
TRBV11-2	TRBJ2-1	.	.	TGTGCCAGCCTAGTTGGAGGTGAGCAGTTCTTC	CASLVGGEQFF
TRBV15	TRBJ2-7	.	.	TGTGCCACCAGCAGGAGGACATCTTCCTACGAGCAGTACTTC	CATSRRTSSYEQYF
TRBV4-1	TRBJ2-1	.	.	TGCGCCAGCAGCCCGTCGACGGTCTACAATGAGCAGTTCTTC	CASSPSTVYNEQFF
TRBV6-1	TRBJ2-1	.	.	TGTGCCAGCAGTGAACAGAGGGGAGTGAATGAGCAGTTCTTC	CASSEQRGVNEQFF
TRBV2	TRBJ1-1	.	.	TGTGCCAGCAGTGAAGGTATCAGAGCACTGAACACTGAAGCTTTCTTT	CASSEGIRALNTEAFF